The 9 T cell receptor beta chains below all came from one sample that was sequenced in a study of T cells in Graves' hyperthyroidism and ophthalmopathy. Amplified TCR beta CDR3 regions came from RNA transcripts. First-round RT-PCR of the TCR CDR3 relied on the HTBI primer set. TCRdb redid the calling of the multiplex PCR reads with MiXCR, one entry per CDR3 protein. Among approximately 640,000 distinct CDR3 sequences listed, 15% to 20% were seen once. Material for sequencing was blood. The receptors come from a woman in her thirties with Graves' hyperthyroidism.

The V call is TRBV7-9, the J call TRBJ1-1, with D uncertain. The germline gives CDR1 SEHNR, CDR2 FQNEAQ (reference sequence). This CDR3 comprises 16 residues. The V gene lost 3 bases and the J gene lost 10 bases, with 24 bases spanning the gap. CDR3 sequence: CASSFASRGSVGRAFF. CDR3 nucleotide sequence: TGTGCCAGCAGCTTTGCTAGTCGGGGATCCGTTGGGCGAGCTTTCTTT.

This chain joins TRBV19 and TRBJ2-2; D unclear. The V end was cut by 2 bases, the J end by 7 bases, with 11 bases between. This CDR3 contains 14 residues. Germline values: CDR1 LNHDA, CDR2 SQIVND (reference sequence). In DNA, the CDR3 is TGTGCCAGTAGTATAAACCCCACTAACGGGGAGCTGTTTTTT. It specifies CASSINPTNGELFF.

This clonotype was recorded at least ten times. This chain uses TRBV20-1 with TRBJ1-4; D unclear. Trimming pared 1 base from V and 0 bases from J, leaving 9 bases between. The CDR3 contains 15 residues. Per the germline V gene, CDR1 is DFQATT and CDR2 is SNEGSKA (reference sequence). The DNA of the CDR3 is TGCAGTGCTAGAGTCCCCCGAGCAACTAATGAAAAACTGTTTTTT. Translating it yields CSARVPRATNEKLFF.

This clonotype was recorded at least ten times. The chain employs TRBV11-2 and TRBJ2-7, with 11 bases identical to TRBD2. The junction had 5 bases not matched to a gene; V was cut back by 5 bases and J by 2 bases. Germline-derived CDR1 and CDR2 are SGHAT and FQNNGV. The CDR3 covers 15 residues. The CDR3, as DNA: TGTGCCAGCAGCCCTACTAGCGGGAGAACCTACGAGCAGTACTTC. Translation: CASSPTSGRTYEQYF. The full variable domain, rest sourced from reference TRBV11-2 and TRBJ2-7, is EAGVAQSPRYKIIEKRQSVAFWCNPISGHATLYWYQQILGQGPKLLIQFQNNGVVDDSQLPKDRFSAERLKGVDSTLKIQPAKLEDSAVYLCASSPTSGRTYEQYFGPGTRLTVT.

This clonotype was seen ten or more times. The rearrangement joins TRBV10-1 to TRBJ2-1, with 12 bases aligning to TRBD2. V lost 2 bases, J lost 7 bases, and 3 bases stayed unmatched. CDR3 length equals 15 residues. Germline CDR1 reads WNHNN; CDR2 reads SYGVQD (reference sequence). Here the CDR3 reads CASSEGLAGGNEQFF. CDR3 DNA sequence: TGCGCCAGCAGTGAGGGGCTAGCGGGAGGGAATGAGCAGTTCTTC.

This clonotype was detected a few times. The chain joins TRBV27 to TRBJ2-3; TRBD2 is a possible D gene (6 bases). CDR3 length: 14 amino acids. Germline-derived CDR1 and CDR2 are MNHEY and SMNVEV (reference sequence). V dropped 7 bases and J dropped 4 bases, with 15 bases sitting between them. DNA for the CDR3: TGTGCCAGCAATCGGGAGTGGTCTGCAGATACGCAGTATTTT. Its translation: CASNREWSADTQYF.

Many counts were recorded for this clonotype. V usage is TRBV29-1 and J usage is TRBJ1-1; weak D call: TRBD1 (5 bases). Per germline, CDR1 SQVTM and CDR2 ANQGSEA. V was shortened by 6 bases and J by 1 base, with 6 bases between the two germline ends. The CDR3 contains 11 residues. The CDR3 protein is CSVQGNTEAFF. The CDR3 coding sequence is TGCAGCGTGCAGGGGAACACTGAAGCTTTCTTT.

This clonotype was found many times. V gene TRBV11-3 combines with J gene TRBJ1-1; D unresolved. The germline V gene has CDR1 SGHNT and CDR2 YENEEA. The V end was cut by 3 bases, the J end by 1 base, with 12 bases between. The CDR3 is made up of 15 amino acids. CDR3 nucleotides: TGTGCCAGCAGCTTGTTGTCCTTCGCGAACACTGAAGCTTTCTTT. Translating gives CASSLLSFANTEAFF.

This clonotype occurred many times. This chain connects TRBV29-1 to TRBJ2-3; a possible D gene is TRBD1 (6 bases). This CDR3 is built from 16 residues. V was shortened by 3 bases and J by 4 bases, with 20 bases between the two germline ends. Germline V gene data show CDR1 as SQVTM and CDR2 as ANQGSEA. The CDR3 DNA sequence: TGCAGCGTTGACCGGTGGGACACTCTTAGGGCAGATACGCAGTATTTT. Encoded protein: CSVDRWDTLRADTQYF.